Each of the 29 T cell receptor beta chains below was sequenced from the same sample in a study of T cell repertoires in cytomegalovirus infection. Their antigens remain unidentified. TCRdb reprocessed the reads via MiXCR and lists one record per CDR3 protein. The sample carries hundreds of thousands of distinct CDR3 sequences, roughly 42% recorded once. Sequences were derived from cultured PBMCs, sampled from culture after CMV antigen stimulation. Receptor source: a human donor in good health (CMV status not recorded). Some clones in this sample may be carry-over from other donors' samples.

The genes are TRBV18 and TRBJ2-3, with TRBD2 identical over 7 bases. CDR3 length: 17 residues. CDR1 is KGHSH, CDR2 LQKENI, per germline. With V trimmed by 5 bases and J by 4 bases, 15 bases remained unmatched. CDR3 coding DNA: TGTGCCAGCTCAAAAGAGACCCGACTAGCCGCCTCAGATACGCAGTATTTT. Translating it yields CASSKETRLAASDTQYF.

The sample holds a few counts of this clonotype. The chain is built from TRBV7-6 and TRBJ1-1; D unclear. Germline-derived CDR1 and CDR2 are SGHVS and FNYEAQ. The V gene lost 1 base and the J gene lost 6 bases, with 12 bases spanning the gap. The CDR3 runs to 14 residues. CDR3 bases: TGTGCCAGCAGCTTAGAGTTAGATCTGTCTGAAGCTTTCTTT. This codes for CASSLELDLSEAFF.

The chain carries TRBV15 and TRBJ1-5; D gene uncertain. V gave up 8 bases and J gave up 3 bases, with 8 bases separating them. This CDR3 has 12 residues. Looked up from germline, CDR1 is LNHNV and CDR2 is YYDKDF (reference sequence). CDR3 sequence: CATGKANQPQHF. CDR3 bases: TGTGCCACCGGAAAGGCCAATCAGCCCCAGCATTTT.

This chain uses TRBV18 with TRBJ1-2, with 9 bases fitting TRBD1. The germline V gene encodes CDR1 KGHSH and CDR2 LQKENI. The CDR3 has 16 amino acids. V was pared by 3 bases and J by 4 bases, with 9 bases of the junction left unmatched. CDR3 sequence: CASSPSLDRGLYGYTF. DNA for the CDR3: TGTGCCAGCTCACCCTCCCTGGACAGGGGACTCTATGGCTACACCTTC.

This clonotype was detected a few times. The chain employs TRBV6-5 and TRBJ1-6; unclear D gene. Germline V gene lookup returns CDR1 MNHEY and CDR2 SVGAGI. This CDR3 spans 15 amino acids. Trimming took 2 bases from V and 7 from J, leaving 12 bases between them. The CDR3 is CASSYRADGNSPLHF. The DNA for the CDR3 is TGTGCCAGCAGTTACAGGGCCGACGGGAATTCACCCCTCCACTTT.

V gene TRBV6-6 combines with J gene TRBJ2-1, with D perhaps matching TRBD2 (6 bases). Trimming took 4 bases from V and 1 from J, leaving 23 bases between them. Germline-derived CDR1 and CDR2 are MNHNY and SVGAGI (reference sequence). CDR3 size: 19 residues. The CDR3 DNA is TGTGCCAGCAGTTCTCGGACGGAGAGCGGGCCACTATCCTACAATGAGCAGTTCTTC. Amino acid sequence: CASSSRTESGPLSYNEQFF.

The chain couples TRBV6-5 to TRBJ1-6; TRBD1 agrees at 10 bases. After removal of 1 base from V and 10 bases from J, the junction contained 1 base not matched to a gene. The CDR3 has 14 residues. Germline-derived CDR1 and CDR2 are MNHEY and SVGAGI. The CDR3 DNA reads TGTGCCAGCAGTTACTGGACAGGGGGATCACCCCTCCACTTT. This translates into CASSYWTGGSPLHF.

The chain is built from TRBV20-1 and TRBJ1-2; maybe TRBD1 (5 bases). Germline V CDR1 and CDR2: DFQATT, SNEGSKA (reference sequence). The length of the CDR3 is 14 residues. V was clipped by 4 bases and J by 5 bases, with 17 bases between them. The CDR3 spells CSATTPQESYGYTF. The CDR3 bases are TGCAGTGCTACGACCCCACAGGAATCATATGGCTACACCTTC.

This clonotype has a handful of counts. V gene TRBV28 combines with J gene TRBJ2-2; D gene uncertain. CDR1 MDHEN and CDR2 SYDVKM come from the germline V gene. V gave up 3 bases and J gave up 6 bases, with 8 bases separating them. CDR3 length: 13 residues. CDR3 nucleotide sequence: TGTGCCAGCAGTTTGAGGTGGGCCGGGGAGCTGTTTTTT. Translating gives CASSLRWAGELFF.

The chain links TRBV2 to TRBJ2-1; 9 bases are a match to TRBD2. Trimming at V came to 8 bases and at J to 5 bases, leaving 7 bases not matched to a gene. The CDR3 runs to 14 residues. From germline, CDR1 is SNHLY and CDR2 FYNNEI. The CDR3 DNA follows: TGTGCCAGCTTGAGATTAGCGGGAGACAATGAGCAGTTCTTC. It is translated as CASLRLAGDNEQFF.

The chain recombines TRBV20-1 with TRBJ2-7; D gene uncertain. The V end lost 3 bases, the J end lost 6 bases, and 9 bases lay between the germline ends. Germline V gene lookup returns CDR1 DFQATT and CDR2 SNEGSKA (reference sequence). This CDR3 comprises 11 residues. The CDR3 is CSASKAGEQYF. DNA of the CDR3: TGCAGTGCTAGTAAAGCCGGCGAGCAGTACTTC.

This rearrangement joins TRBV7-8 to TRBJ2-7, with 12 bases identical to TRBD2. The V segment lost 2 bases and the J segment 3 bases; nucleotides outside the gene matches: 8. The V gene's germline CDR1 is SGHVS and CDR2 FQNEAQ. The CDR3 has 17 residues. This chain's CDR3 is CASSLNPLAGGFYEQYF. As DNA, the CDR3 is TGTGCCAGCAGCTTAAACCCTCTAGCGGGAGGGTTCTACGAGCAGTACTTC.

The chain recombines TRBV6-6 with TRBJ2-5; no firm D call. The length of the CDR3 is 14 residues. From germline, CDR1 is MNHNY and CDR2 SVGAGI (reference sequence). V dropped 2 bases and J dropped 2 bases, with 9 bases sitting between them. The CDR3 sequence: CASSYTTKQETQYF. DNA for the CDR3: TGTGCCAGCAGTTACACGACAAAGCAAGAGACCCAGTACTTC.

This chain connects TRBV7-8 to TRBJ2-7; no clear D. Trimming shortened V by 5 bases and J by 7 bases, and 12 bases separated the two germline ends. The CDR3 contains 12 residues. Per germline, CDR1 SGHVS and CDR2 FQNEAQ. The DNA for the CDR3 is TGTGCCAGCAGCGCCTCGTCCTGGGAGCAGTACTTC. It is translated as CASSASSWEQYF.

This clonotype showed up just once. At one of its ends the junction is not consistent with the germline gene, which may arise from a read error. V is TRBV4-1 and J is TRBJ2-1; D perhaps matches TRBD1 (5 bases). This CDR3 has 13 residues. Looked up from germline, CDR1 is MGHRA and CDR2 is YSYEKL. Here the CDR3 reads CASSIVGARLKNF. The CDR3 DNA sequence: TGCGCCAGCAGTATCGTTGGGGCCCGGCTGAAGAACTTC.

This chain connects TRBV4-3 to TRBJ2-6, with D unclear. Germline V gives CDR1 LGHNA, CDR2 YSLEER. V dropped 0 bases and J dropped 0 bases, with 15 bases sitting between them. The CDR3 covers 19 residues. The CDR3 sequence is CASSQDGPVSYSGANVLTF. DNA of the CDR3: TGCGCCAGCAGCCAAGATGGGCCAGTATCGTACTCTGGGGCCAACGTCCTGACTTTC.

V and J are TRBV12-3 or TRBV12-4 and TRBJ1-6, with D unresolved. This CDR3 spans 13 amino acids. The V end was cut by 5 bases, the J end by 16 bases, with 18 bases between. CDR3: CASSAPPRGRLHF. In DNA, the CDR3 is TGTGCCAGCAGTGCCCCCCCAAGAGGGAGACTCCACTTT.

In its sample, this clonotype was seen once. The rearrangement links TRBV20-1 to TRBJ1-3, with D tentatively TRBD1 (6 bases). V was trimmed by 1 base and J by 0 bases, leaving 13 bases between them. The CDR3 contains 16 residues. Germline lookup yields CDR1 DFQATT and CDR2 SNEGSKA (reference sequence). The CDR3 reads CSARGGHDSSGNTIYF. The CDR3 DNA reads TGCAGTGCTAGAGGGGGACACGACAGCTCTGGAAACACCATATATTTT.

The CDR3 loop is CASTEGAQETQYF. DNA for the CDR3: TGTGCCAGCACGGAGGGGGCGCAAGAGACCCAGTACTTC. The chain uses TRBV28 and TRBJ2-5; weak D call: TRBD1 (7 bases). The CDR3 runs 13 residues. Looked up from germline, CDR1 is MDHEN and CDR2 is SYDVKM. Trimming cost V 7 bases and J 2 bases, with 11 bases left between them. Supplemented by reference TRBV28 and TRBJ2-5, the full variable domain reads DVKVTQSSRYLVKRTGEKVFLECVQDMDHENMFWYRQDPGLGLRLIYFSYDVKMKEKGDIPEGYSVSREKKERFSLILESASTNQTSMYLCASTEGAQETQYFGPGTRLLVL.

This chain uses TRBV7-8 with TRBJ2-5; the match to TRBD2 covers 11 bases. The CDR3 length is 15 residues. Germline V lookup: CDR1 SGHVS, CDR2 FQNEAQ. The trim removed 5 bases at V and 1 base at J, leaving 3 bases unmatched. The CDR3 bases are TGTGCCAGCAGCCTACTAGCGGGGGCCCAAGAGACCCAGTACTTC. This sequence encodes CASSLLAGAQETQYF.

This clonotype was seen a handful of times. The chain combines TRBV5-1 with TRBJ2-1; TRBD2 agrees at 7 bases. This CDR3 contains 15 residues. Germline CDR1 and CDR2: SGHRS and YFSETQ. The J segment lost 4 bases and the V segment lost 4 bases, leaving 8 bases of the junction unmatched. CDR3 nucleotide sequence: TGCGCCAGCAGCGGTACGGGGGGTTGGTACAATGAGCAGTTCTTC. It translates to CASSGTGGWYNEQFF.

This sequence joins TRBV4-1 and TRBJ1-2; D is unclear. The germline gives CDR1 MGHRA, CDR2 YSYEKL. CDR3 length: 16 residues. Trimming stripped 1 base from V and 6 bases from J, with 18 bases between. The CDR3 region is CASSQVGEPREDGYTF. The CDR3 DNA reads TGCGCCAGCAGCCAAGTGGGTGAGCCAAGGGAGGATGGCTACACCTTC.

V gene TRBV10-3 combines with J gene TRBJ1-2; a weak D match, TRBD1 (5 bases). This CDR3 has 13 residues. Germline V lookup: CDR1 ENHRY, CDR2 SYGVKD. Deletions cut 10 bases from V and 4 bases from J, with 16 bases between. DNA for the CDR3: TGTGCCACGGGACCCCGCGGGACCTATGGCTACACCTTC. Its protein is CATGPRGTYGYTF.

The chain links TRBV6-2 or TRBV6-3 to TRBJ2-7; TRBD2 might be the D (5 bases). Trimming pared 6 bases from V and 0 bases from J, leaving 15 bases between. This CDR3 contains 15 residues. Germline V gives CDR1 MNHEY, CDR2 SVGEGT. DNA of the CDR3: TGTGCCAGCAGCGAGGGCTTTATGGGCTCCTACGAGCAGTACTTC. Translated, it gives CASSEGFMGSYEQYF.

In its sample, this clonotype was seen a few times. This chain links TRBV7-8 with TRBJ1-3, with 7 bases fitting TRBD1. The J segment lost 2 bases and the V segment lost 4 bases, leaving 2 bases of the junction unmatched. The CDR3 totals 14 residues. The germline gives CDR1 SGHVS, CDR2 FQNEAQ. The CDR3 is CASSYRGAGNTIYF. The CDR3 DNA sequence: TGTGCCAGCAGCTACAGGGGCGCTGGAAACACCATATATTTT.

The V gene is TRBV12-3 or TRBV12-4, the J gene TRBJ2-2, with unresolved D. Trimming removed 6 bases from V and 6 bases from J, with 11 bases in between. The CDR3 loop spans 13 amino acids. The CDR3 reads CASSPFSAGELFF. The CDR3 DNA sequence: TGTGCCAGCAGCCCCTTCTCCGCCGGGGAGCTGTTTTTT.

This clonotype was detected once. The DNA for the CDR3 is TGTGCCAGCAGTGTGCAAAGCTCCTACAATGAGCAGTTCTTC. Its translation is CASSVQSSYNEQFF. The V and J genes are TRBV6-1 and TRBJ2-1; no reliable D call. Germline V lookup: CDR1 MNHNS, CDR2 SASEGT. The V gene lost 4 bases and the J gene lost 0 bases, with 7 bases spanning the gap. The CDR3 spans 14 residues.

The chain links TRBV20-1 to TRBJ2-5; a possible D gene is TRBD1 (6 bases). Germline V gene data show CDR1 as DFQATT and CDR2 as SNEGSKA (reference sequence). The CDR3 has 18 residues. Trimming took 6 bases from V and 4 from J, leaving 30 bases between them. The CDR3 sequence is CSAPTPDSQYRGGETQYF. CDR3 bases: TGCAGTGCCCCAACCCCGGACAGCCAATACCGGGGTGGAGAGACCCAGTACTTC.

CDR3 residues: CASSLVRTGGDEQFF. CDR3 nucleotides: TGTGCCAGCAGTTTAGTACGGACAGGGGGCGATGAGCAGTTCTTC. The V gene is TRBV12-3 or TRBV12-4, the J gene TRBJ2-1; 11 nucleotides agree with TRBD1. The junction had 4 bases not matched to a gene; V was cut back by 1 base and J by 8 bases. The CDR3 is made up of 15 amino acids.